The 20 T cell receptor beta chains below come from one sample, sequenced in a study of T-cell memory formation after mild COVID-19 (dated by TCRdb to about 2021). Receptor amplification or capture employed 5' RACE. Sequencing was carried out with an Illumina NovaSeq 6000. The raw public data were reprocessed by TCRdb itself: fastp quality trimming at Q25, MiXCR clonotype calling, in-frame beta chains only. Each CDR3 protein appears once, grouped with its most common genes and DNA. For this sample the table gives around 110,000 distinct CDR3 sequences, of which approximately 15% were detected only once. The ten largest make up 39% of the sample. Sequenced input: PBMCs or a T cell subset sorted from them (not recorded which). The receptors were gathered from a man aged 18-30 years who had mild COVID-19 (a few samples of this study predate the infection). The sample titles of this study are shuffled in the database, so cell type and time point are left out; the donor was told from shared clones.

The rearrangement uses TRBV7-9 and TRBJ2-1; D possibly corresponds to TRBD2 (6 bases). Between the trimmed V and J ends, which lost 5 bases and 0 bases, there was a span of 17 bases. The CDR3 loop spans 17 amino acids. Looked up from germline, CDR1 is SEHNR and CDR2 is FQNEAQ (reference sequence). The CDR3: CASSTFTGTLSYNEQFF. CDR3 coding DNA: TGTGCCAGCAGCACCTTCACCGGGACTCTCTCCTACAATGAGCAGTTCTTC. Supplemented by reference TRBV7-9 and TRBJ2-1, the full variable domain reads DTGVSQNPRHKITKRGQNVTFRCDPISEHNRLYWYRQTLGQGPEFLTYFQNEAQLEKSRLLSDRFSAERPKGSFSTLEIQRTEQGDSAMYLCASSTFTGTLSYNEQFFGPGTRLTVL.

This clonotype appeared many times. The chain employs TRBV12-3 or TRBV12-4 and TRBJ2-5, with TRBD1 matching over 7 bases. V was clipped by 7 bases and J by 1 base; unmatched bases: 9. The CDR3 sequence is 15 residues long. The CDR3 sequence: CASTLDRSGQETQYF. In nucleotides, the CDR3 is TGTGCCAGCACCTTGGACAGGTCGGGCCAAGAGACCCAGTACTTC.

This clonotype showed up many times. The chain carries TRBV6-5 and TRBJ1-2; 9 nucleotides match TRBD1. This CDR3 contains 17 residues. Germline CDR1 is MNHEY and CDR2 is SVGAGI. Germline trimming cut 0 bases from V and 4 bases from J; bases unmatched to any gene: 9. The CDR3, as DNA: TGTGCCAGCAGTTACTCCGAAGGGACAGGGAGCCTCTATGGCTACACCTTC. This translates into CASSYSEGTGSLYGYTF.

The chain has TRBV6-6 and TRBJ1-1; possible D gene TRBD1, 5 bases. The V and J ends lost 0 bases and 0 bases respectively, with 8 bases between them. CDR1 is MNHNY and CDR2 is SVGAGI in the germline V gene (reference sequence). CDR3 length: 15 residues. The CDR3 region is CASSYSQGMNTEAFF. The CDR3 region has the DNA TGTGCCAGCAGTTACTCGCAGGGAATGAACACTGAAGCTTTCTTT.

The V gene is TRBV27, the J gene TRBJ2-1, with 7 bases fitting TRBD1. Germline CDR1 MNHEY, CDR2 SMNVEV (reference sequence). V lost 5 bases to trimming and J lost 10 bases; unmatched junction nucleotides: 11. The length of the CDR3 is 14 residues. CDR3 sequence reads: CASSPRTGPREQFF. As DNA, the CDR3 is TGTGCCAGCAGTCCACGGACAGGTCCCAGGGAGCAGTTCTTC.

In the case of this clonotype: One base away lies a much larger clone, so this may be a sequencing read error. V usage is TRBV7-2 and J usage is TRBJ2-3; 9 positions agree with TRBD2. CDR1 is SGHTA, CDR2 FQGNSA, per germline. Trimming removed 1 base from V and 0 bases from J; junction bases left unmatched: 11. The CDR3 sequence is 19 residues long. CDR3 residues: CASSLVPIAGVSSTDTQYF. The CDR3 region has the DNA TGTGCCAGCAGCTTAGTGCCAATAGCGGGAGTTTCTAGCACAGATACGCAGTATTTT.

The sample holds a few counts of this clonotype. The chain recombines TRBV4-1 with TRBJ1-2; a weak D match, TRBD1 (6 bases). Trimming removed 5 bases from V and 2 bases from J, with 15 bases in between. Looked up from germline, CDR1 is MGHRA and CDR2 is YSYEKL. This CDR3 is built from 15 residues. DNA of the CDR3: TGCGCCAGCAGCTCCTGGGGGGGCAGGAACTATGGCTACACCTTC. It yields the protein CASSSWGGRNYGYTF.

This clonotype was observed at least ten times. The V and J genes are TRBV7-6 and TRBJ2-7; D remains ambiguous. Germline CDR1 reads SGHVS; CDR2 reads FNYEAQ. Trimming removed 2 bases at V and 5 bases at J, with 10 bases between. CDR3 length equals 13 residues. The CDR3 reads CASSLTQRDEQYF. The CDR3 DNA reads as TGTGCCAGCAGCTTAACTCAAAGGGACGAGCAGTACTTC.

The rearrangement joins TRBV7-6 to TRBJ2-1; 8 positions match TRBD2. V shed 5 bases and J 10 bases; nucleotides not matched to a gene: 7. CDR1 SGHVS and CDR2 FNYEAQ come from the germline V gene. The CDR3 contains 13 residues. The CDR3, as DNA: TGTGCCAGCAGCACCGGACTAGCCAAGGAGCAGTTCTTC. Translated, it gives CASSTGLAKEQFF.

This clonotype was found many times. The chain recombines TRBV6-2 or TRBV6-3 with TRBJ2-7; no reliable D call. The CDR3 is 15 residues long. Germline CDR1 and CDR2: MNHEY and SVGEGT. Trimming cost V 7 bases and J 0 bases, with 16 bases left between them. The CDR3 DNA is TGTGCCAGCACCTCCCCGGCAGCAAGCTCCTACGAGCAGTACTTC. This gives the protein CASTSPAASSYEQYF.

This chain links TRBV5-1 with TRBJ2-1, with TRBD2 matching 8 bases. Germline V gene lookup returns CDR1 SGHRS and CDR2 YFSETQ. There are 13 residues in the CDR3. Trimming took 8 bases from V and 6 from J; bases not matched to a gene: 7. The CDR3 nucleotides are TGCGCCAGTAGCGGGGTAGCCGGCAATGAGCAGTTCTTC. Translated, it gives CASSGVAGNEQFF.

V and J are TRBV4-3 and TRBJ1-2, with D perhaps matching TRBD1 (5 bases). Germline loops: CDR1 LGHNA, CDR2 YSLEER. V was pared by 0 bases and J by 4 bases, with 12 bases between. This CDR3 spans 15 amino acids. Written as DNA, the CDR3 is TGCGCCAGCAGCCAAGAGCTACAAAGGGGCTATGGCTACACCTTC. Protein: CASSQELQRGYGYTF.

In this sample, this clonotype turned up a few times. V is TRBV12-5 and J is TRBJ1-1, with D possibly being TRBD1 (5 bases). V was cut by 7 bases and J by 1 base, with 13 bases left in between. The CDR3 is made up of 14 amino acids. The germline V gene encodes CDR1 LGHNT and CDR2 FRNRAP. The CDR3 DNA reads TGTGCTAGTGTCGCCGCGGGGGGGAACACTGAAGCTTTCTTT. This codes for CASVAAGGNTEAFF. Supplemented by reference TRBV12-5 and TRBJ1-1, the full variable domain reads DARVTQTPRHKVTEMGQEVTMRCQPILGHNTVFWYRQTMMQGLELLAYFRNRAPLDDSGMPKDRFSAEMPDATLATLKIQPSEPRDSAVYFCASVAAGGNTEAFFGQGTRLTVV.

Here the CDR3 DNA reads TGCAGCGTTGAAGGGGGGGCGCGGAACACTGAAGCTTTCTTT. Its protein is CSVEGGARNTEAFF. The chain couples TRBV29-1 to TRBJ1-1, with D tentatively TRBD1 (6 bases). Germline V gene sequence: CDR1 SQVTM, CDR2 ANQGSEA. V was pared by 1 base and J by 1 base, with 10 bases between. CDR3 length: 14 amino acids.

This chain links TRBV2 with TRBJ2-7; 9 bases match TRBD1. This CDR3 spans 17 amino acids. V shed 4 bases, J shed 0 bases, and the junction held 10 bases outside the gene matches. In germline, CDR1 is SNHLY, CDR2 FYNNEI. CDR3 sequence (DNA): TGTGCCAGCAGTGGTTGGACAGGGGACGCGGCCTCCTACGAGCAGTACGTC. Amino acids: CASSGWTGDAASYEQYV.

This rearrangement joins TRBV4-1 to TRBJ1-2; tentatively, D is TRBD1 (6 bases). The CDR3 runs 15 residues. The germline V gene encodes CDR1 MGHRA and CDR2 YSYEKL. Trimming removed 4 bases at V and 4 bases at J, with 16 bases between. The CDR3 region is CASSPRDKAAYGYTF. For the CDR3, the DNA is TGCGCCAGCAGCCCCCGGGACAAGGCGGCCTATGGCTACACCTTC.

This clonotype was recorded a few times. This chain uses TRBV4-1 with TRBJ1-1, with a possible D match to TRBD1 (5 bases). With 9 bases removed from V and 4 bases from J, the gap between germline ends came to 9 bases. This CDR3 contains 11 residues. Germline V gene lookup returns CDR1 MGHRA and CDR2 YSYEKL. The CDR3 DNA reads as TGCGCCAGTCGAGGGGTCACTGAAGCTTTCTTT. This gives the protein CASRGVTEAFF.

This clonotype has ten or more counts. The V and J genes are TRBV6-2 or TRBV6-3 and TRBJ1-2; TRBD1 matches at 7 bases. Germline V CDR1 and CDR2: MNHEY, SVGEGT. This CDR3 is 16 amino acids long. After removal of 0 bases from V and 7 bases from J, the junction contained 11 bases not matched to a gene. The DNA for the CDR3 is TGTGCCAGCAGTTACTCCCCCATCGACAGGGTTTCTGGCTACACCTTC. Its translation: CASSYSPIDRVSGYTF.

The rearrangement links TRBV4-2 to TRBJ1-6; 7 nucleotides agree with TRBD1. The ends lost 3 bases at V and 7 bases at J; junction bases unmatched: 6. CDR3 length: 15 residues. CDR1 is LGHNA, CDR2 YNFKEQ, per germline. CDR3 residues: CASSQGQFPNSPLHF. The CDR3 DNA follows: TGTGCCAGCAGCCAGGGACAGTTTCCAAATTCACCCCTCCACTTT.

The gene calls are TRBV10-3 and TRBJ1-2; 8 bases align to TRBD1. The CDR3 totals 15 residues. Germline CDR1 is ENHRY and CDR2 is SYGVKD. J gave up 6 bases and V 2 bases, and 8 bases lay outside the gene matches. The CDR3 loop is CAISEGQGRGHGYTF. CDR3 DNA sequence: TGTGCCATCAGTGAGGGACAGGGTAGGGGCCATGGCTACACCTTC.